Shown below are 25 T cell receptor beta chains from a single sample sequenced in a study of blood T cell repertoires in COVID-19. Generated by immunoSEQ multiplex PCR, the TCRdb table keeps only in-frame clones and is missing some. The sample lists about 200,000 clones; approximately 90% were seen once. The sample consisted of peripheral blood. These receptor sequences come from a man aged 50 to 59 with COVID-19, enrolled during active disease.

The V call is TRBV6-2 or TRBV6-3, the J call TRBJ1-1; 11 nucleotides line up with TRBD1. Germline-derived CDR1 and CDR2 are MNHEY and SVGEGT. Trimming removed 2 bases from V and 9 bases from J; junction bases left unmatched: 2. The CDR3 runs 13 residues. The CDR3 DNA is TGTGCCAGCAGTTACCTGGACAGGGGGCAAGCTTTCTTT. Protein: CASSYLDRGQAFF.

The CDR3 coding sequence is TGTGCCAGTAGTCCCCGGGGGGCCTACAGGGATGAGCAGTTCTTC. Encoded protein: CASSPRGAYRDEQFF. The chain uses TRBV19 and TRBJ2-1; D might be TRBD2 (7 bases). The CDR3 sequence is 15 residues long. Trimming removed 5 bases at V and 8 bases at J, with 19 bases between. Germline V gene lookup returns CDR1 LNHDA and CDR2 SQIVND (reference sequence). The full variable domain, completed using reference TRBV19 and TRBJ2-1, is DGGITQSPKYLFRKEGQNVTLSCEQNLNHDAMYWYRQDPGQGLRLIYYSQIVNDFQKGDIAEGYSVSREKKESFPLTVTSAQKNPTAFYLCASSPRGAYRDEQFFGPGTRLTVL.

In nucleotides, the CDR3 is TGTGCCAGCCCTACCCCCAATTCACCCCTCCACTTT. It specifies CASPTPNSPLHF. The chain couples TRBV6-5 to TRBJ1-6; D not resolved. The CDR3 is 12 amino acids. Trimming stripped 8 bases from V and 7 bases from J, with 9 bases between. The germline V gene has CDR1 MNHEY and CDR2 SVGAGI.

The chain recombines TRBV28 with TRBJ2-1, with 14 bases matching TRBD2. V trimming: 3 bases; J trimming: 7 bases; junction bases outside the gene matches: 17. There are 20 residues in the CDR3. Germline V gene lookup returns CDR1 MDHEN and CDR2 SYDVKM. Here the CDR3 reads CASSFDPGRWTSGGKNEQFF. In DNA, the CDR3 is TGTGCCAGCAGTTTCGATCCGGGCCGATGGACTAGCGGGGGGAAAAATGAGCAGTTCTTC.

This chain links TRBV24-1 with TRBJ2-2, with D possibly TRBD2 on 5 matching bases. CDR1 is KGHDR and CDR2 is SFDVKD in the germline V gene. The V and J ends lost 3 bases and 2 bases respectively, with 12 bases between them. This CDR3 contains 16 residues. CDR3 nucleotide sequence: TGTGCCACCAGTGATCCCCGACGGGGAAACACCGGGGAGCTGTTTTTT. It encodes CATSDPRRGNTGELFF.

The gene calls are TRBV5-5 and TRBJ1-1, with a tentative D call TRBD1 (6 bases). V was shortened by 3 bases and J by 0 bases, with 12 bases between the two germline ends. The CDR3 is made up of 15 amino acids. CDR1 SGHKS and CDR2 YYEKEE come from the germline V gene (reference sequence). This CDR3 is CASSYRESMNTEAFF. In DNA, the CDR3 is TGTGCCAGCAGCTACAGGGAAAGCATGAACACTGAAGCTTTCTTT.

This chain links TRBV9 with TRBJ2-1; D gene uncertain. Germline-derived CDR1 and CDR2 are SGDLS and YYNGEE. V was pared by 3 bases and J by 3 bases, with 10 bases between. The CDR3 sequence is 14 residues long. Written as DNA, the CDR3 is TGTGCCAGCAGCGCTTTTGGGCGCTACAATGAGCAGTTCTTC. Translating gives CASSAFGRYNEQFF.

The rearrangement uses TRBV28 and TRBJ2-2; D possibly corresponds to TRBD2 (7 bases). The V gene's germline CDR1 is MDHEN and CDR2 SYDVKM. This CDR3 has 15 amino acids. The V and J ends lost 4 bases and 2 bases respectively, with 11 bases between them. CDR3 coding DNA: TGTGCCAGCAGTTCGGGGGGCGACAACACCGGGGAGCTGTTTTTT. This codes for CASSSGGDNTGELFF.

This sequence joins TRBV11-2 and TRBJ2-3, with 11 bases identical to TRBD2. The CDR3 contains 15 residues. V gave up 5 bases and J gave up 1 base; unmatched junction bases: 2. CDR1 is SGHAT and CDR2 is FQNNGV in the germline V gene. The CDR3 region is CASSPSGGRTDTQYF. CDR3 in DNA: TGTGCCAGCAGCCCTAGCGGGGGGCGCACAGATACGCAGTATTTT.

Concerning this clone itself: The junction departs from the called germline gene at one end, perhaps through a read error. The sample carries other DNA sequences with the same CDR3. V and J are TRBV24-1 and TRBJ2-3; 9 bases line up with TRBD2. This CDR3 spans 16 amino acids. Germline V lookup: CDR1 KGHDR, CDR2 SFDVKD. For the CDR3, the DNA is TGTGCCACCAGCGATTTAACGCGGGGGGGGGCAGATACGCAGTATTTT. This sequence encodes CATSDLTRGGADTQYF.

The chain employs TRBV4-1 and TRBJ2-1, with 8 bases aligning to TRBD2. V shed 3 bases, J shed 0 bases, and the junction held 16 bases outside the gene matches. From germline, CDR1 is MGHRA and CDR2 YSYEKL. This CDR3 is built from 20 residues. CDR3 sequence: CASSQNDGAGVGVSYNEQFF. The DNA of the CDR3 is TGCGCCAGCAGCCAGAACGATGGAGCGGGAGTGGGGGTCTCCTACAATGAGCAGTTCTTC.

This chain connects TRBV3-1 (or the pseudogene TRBV3-2) to TRBJ2-3; D possibly corresponds to TRBD2 (10 bases). Germline assignment: CDR1 LGHDT and CDR2 YNNKEL (reference sequence). With 2 bases removed from V and 4 bases from J, the gap between germline ends came to 37 bases. The CDR3 has 23 residues. In nucleotides, the CDR3 is TGTGCCAGCAGCCAAAAATCCGGGACAGGGTATGTGTCCGCAGCGGGAGGGCCAGATACGCAGTATTTT. Its protein is CASSQKSGTGYVSAAGGPDTQYF.

J is TRBJ1-1 and V is TRBV18, with D perhaps TRBD1 (6 bases). Germline assignment: CDR1 KGHSH and CDR2 LQKENI. V lost 1 base and J lost 4, with 16 bases in between. The CDR3 has 16 residues. The CDR3 DNA reads TGTGCCAGCTCACCACGGTTTACGGCGGGGGCCACTGAAGCTTTCTTT. Its protein product is CASSPRFTAGATEAFF.

This clone occurred a few times. The chain carries TRBV15 and TRBJ2-1; 9 bases match TRBD2. J was trimmed by 6 bases and V by 3 bases; bases with no gene match: 12. Germline V CDR1 and CDR2: LNHNV, YYDKDF (reference sequence). The CDR3 runs 17 residues. CDR3 nucleotide sequence: TGTGCCACCAGCAGGGATCCCCTAGCGGGAAGGGTCAATGAGCAGTTCTTC. It encodes CATSRDPLAGRVNEQFF. Filled out from reference TRBV15 and TRBJ2-1, the complete variable domain reads DAMVIQNPRYQVTQFGKPVTLSCSQTLNHNVMYWYQQKSSQAPKLLFHYYDKDFNNEADTPDNFQSRRPNTSFCFLDIRSPGLGDTAMYLCATSRDPLAGRVNEQFFGPGTRLTVL.

This clone was recorded only once. The rearrangement links TRBV29-1 to TRBJ2-5; the match to TRBD2 covers 9 bases. Germline assignment: CDR1 SQVTM and CDR2 ANQGSEA. Unmatched junction bases numbered 3, after V lost 7 bases and J lost 3 bases. The CDR3 is made up of 12 amino acids. The CDR3 reads CSAGLAKETQYF. The CDR3 DNA sequence: TGCAGCGCGGGACTAGCAAAAGAGACCCAGTACTTC.

This chain joins TRBV7-2 and TRBJ1-1; D gene unclear. V was clipped by 2 bases and J by 7 bases, with 17 bases between them. Germline V gives CDR1 SGHTA, CDR2 FQGNSA. This CDR3 has 15 amino acids. CDR3 protein: CASSLWEEASLEAFF. The CDR3 nucleotides are TGTGCCAGCAGCTTATGGGAGGAAGCCTCACTTGAAGCTTTCTTT. The full variable domain, with the rest looked up from reference TRBV7-2 and TRBJ1-1, is GAGVSQSPSNKVTEKGKDVELRCDPISGHTALYWYRQSLGQGLEFLIYFQGNSAPDKSGLPSDRFSAERTGGSVSTLTIQRTQQEDSAVYLCASSLWEEASLEAFFGQGTRLTVV.

V usage is TRBV9 and J usage is TRBJ2-5, with D tentatively TRBD2 (5 bases). There are 15 residues in the CDR3. CDR1 is SGDLS, CDR2 YYNGEE, per germline. Trimming took 3 bases from V and 4 from J, leaving 16 bases between them. CDR3 DNA: TGTGCCAGCAGCGATGCGGGCCAACGGGGAGAGACCCAGTACTTC. Residues: CASSDAGQRGETQYF.

To note about this clone: This same CDR3 is encoded by further DNA sequences in the sample. This chain uses TRBV5-1 with TRBJ2-7; D perhaps matches TRBD2 (6 bases). Germline V CDR1 and CDR2: SGHRS, YFSETQ. The CDR3 covers 14 residues. Trimming shortened V by 0 bases and J by 1 base, and 8 bases separated the two germline ends. The CDR3 sequence: CASSLGSGSYEQYF. The CDR3 region has the DNA TGCGCCAGCAGCTTGGGTAGCGGTTCCTACGAGCAGTACTTC.

The chain employs TRBV11-2 and TRBJ1-6; 7 bases are shared with TRBD1. Germline assignment: CDR1 SGHAT and CDR2 FQNNGV. Losses at the gene ends were 1 base for V and 8 bases for J; bases not matched to a gene: 2. The CDR3 consists of 14 residues. CDR3 coding DNA: TGTGCCAGCAGCTTAGGGGACAGACATTCACCCCTCCACTTT. Protein product: CASSLGDRHSPLHF. Complete variable domain (other parts from reference TRBV11-2 and TRBJ1-6): EAGVAQSPRYKIIEKRQSVAFWCNPISGHATLYWYQQILGQGPKLLIQFQNNGVVDDSQLPKDRFSAERLKGVDSTLKIQPAKLEDSAVYLCASSLGDRHSPLHFGNGTRLTVT.

This chain joins TRBV5-1 and TRBJ1-1, with D tentatively TRBD1 (6 bases). The length of the CDR3 is 15 residues. The ends were cut back, 3 bases at V and 0 bases at J, with 12 bases in the middle. Germline CDR1 SGHRS, CDR2 YFSETQ. CDR3 in amino acids: CASSWTEPMNTEAFF. The CDR3 DNA is TGCGCCAGCAGCTGGACAGAGCCAATGAACACTGAAGCTTTCTTT.

The chain is built from TRBV9 and TRBJ2-1; 12 nucleotides align to TRBD2. J gave up 4 bases and V 10 bases, and 9 bases lay outside the gene matches. The CDR3 has 15 residues. Germline loops: CDR1 SGDLS, CDR2 YYNGEE. In DNA form, the CDR3 reads TGTGCCTCCGGGGCTAGCGGGGGGGCTTACAATGAGCAGTTCTTC. It specifies CASGASGGAYNEQFF.

The J gene is TRBJ2-7, the V gene TRBV25-1, with 13 bases aligning to TRBD2. CDR3 length: 16 residues. V was clipped by 6 bases and J by 5 bases; unmatched bases: 10. Per germline, CDR1 MGHDK and CDR2 SYGVNS. The CDR3 is CASRGGRGTSGNEQYF. DNA of the CDR3: TGTGCCAGCAGGGGGGGTCGGGGGACTAGCGGGAACGAGCAGTACTTC.

The chain couples TRBV5-6 to TRBJ2-1; no reliable D call. The CDR3 has 12 residues. The germline V gene encodes CDR1 SGHDT and CDR2 YYEEEE. Trimming took 4 bases from V and 5 from J, leaving 7 bases between them. The CDR3 DNA reads as TGTGCCAGCAGCCGACTCCACAATGAGCAGTTCTTC. Translation: CASSRLHNEQFF.

This rearrangement joins TRBV28 to TRBJ1-1, with a possible D match to TRBD1 (5 bases). The CDR3 is 15 amino acids. V was clipped by 6 bases and J by 3 bases, with 17 bases between them. Germline assignment: CDR1 MDHEN and CDR2 SYDVKM. For the CDR3, the DNA is TGTGCCAGCAGCCAGGAGGGGAGGGCCCACACTGAAGCTTTCTTT. This sequence encodes CASSQEGRAHTEAFF.

This clone was seen only a few times. The V gene is TRBV6-4, the J gene TRBJ2-5; 8 positions agree with TRBD2. Germline V gene lookup returns CDR1 MRHNA and CDR2 SNTAGT. The CDR3 spans 15 residues. Losses at the gene ends were 3 bases for V and 2 bases for J; bases not matched to a gene: 5. The CDR3 bases are TGTGCCAGCAGTGAAACTAGCGGAAGTCAAGAGACCCAGTACTTC. Its protein product is CASSETSGSQETQYF.